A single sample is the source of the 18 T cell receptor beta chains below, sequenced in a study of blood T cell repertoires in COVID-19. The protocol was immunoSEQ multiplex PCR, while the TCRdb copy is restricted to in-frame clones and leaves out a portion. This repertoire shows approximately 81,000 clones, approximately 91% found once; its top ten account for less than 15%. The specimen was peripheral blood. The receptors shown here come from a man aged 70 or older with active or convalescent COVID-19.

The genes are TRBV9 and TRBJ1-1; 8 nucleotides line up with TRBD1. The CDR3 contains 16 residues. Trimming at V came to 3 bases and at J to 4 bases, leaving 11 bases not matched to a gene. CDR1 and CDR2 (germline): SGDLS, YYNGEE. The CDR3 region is CASSAGGGGASTEAFF. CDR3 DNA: TGTGCCAGCAGCGCAGGGGGCGGTGGGGCTAGCACTGAAGCTTTCTTT.

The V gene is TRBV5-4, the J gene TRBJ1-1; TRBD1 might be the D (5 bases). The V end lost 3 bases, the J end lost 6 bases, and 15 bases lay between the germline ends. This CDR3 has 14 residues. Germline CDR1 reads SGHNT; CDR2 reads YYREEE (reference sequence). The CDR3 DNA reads TGTGCCAGCAGCTGGGATCGGGGGAGCGCTGAAGCTTTCTTT. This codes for CASSWDRGSAEAFF.

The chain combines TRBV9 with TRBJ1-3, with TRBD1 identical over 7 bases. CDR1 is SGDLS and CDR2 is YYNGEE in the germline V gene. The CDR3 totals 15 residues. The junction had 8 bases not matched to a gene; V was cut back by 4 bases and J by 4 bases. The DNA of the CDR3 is TGTGCCAGCAGCCTAGGGGACAGAATAGGAAACACCATATATTTT. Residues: CASSLGDRIGNTIYF.

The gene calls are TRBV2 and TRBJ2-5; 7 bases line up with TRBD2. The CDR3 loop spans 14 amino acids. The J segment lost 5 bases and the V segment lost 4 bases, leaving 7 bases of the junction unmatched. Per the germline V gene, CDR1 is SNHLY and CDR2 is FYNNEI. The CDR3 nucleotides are TGTGCCAGCAGTGCTCGCCAGGGAGGGGAGACCCAGTACTTC. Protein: CASSARQGGETQYF.

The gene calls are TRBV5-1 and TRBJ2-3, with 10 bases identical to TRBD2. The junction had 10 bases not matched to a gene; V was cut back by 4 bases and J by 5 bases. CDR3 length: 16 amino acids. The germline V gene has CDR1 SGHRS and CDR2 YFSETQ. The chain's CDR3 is CASSPFERGGRDTQYF. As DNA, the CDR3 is TGCGCCAGCAGCCCTTTTGAGCGGGGGGGCAGAGATACGCAGTATTTT.

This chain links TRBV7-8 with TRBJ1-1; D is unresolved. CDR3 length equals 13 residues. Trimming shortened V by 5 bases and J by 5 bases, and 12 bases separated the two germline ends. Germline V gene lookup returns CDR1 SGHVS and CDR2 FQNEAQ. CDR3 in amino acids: CASSRNPGTEAFF. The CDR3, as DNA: TGTGCCAGCAGCCGTAATCCGGGAACTGAAGCTTTCTTT. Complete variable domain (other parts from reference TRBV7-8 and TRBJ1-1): GAGVSQSPRYKVAKRGQDVALRCDPISGHVSLFWYQQALGQGPEFLTYFQNEAQLDKSGLPSDRFFAERPEGSVSTLKIQRTQQEDSAVYLCASSRNPGTEAFFGQGTRLTVV.

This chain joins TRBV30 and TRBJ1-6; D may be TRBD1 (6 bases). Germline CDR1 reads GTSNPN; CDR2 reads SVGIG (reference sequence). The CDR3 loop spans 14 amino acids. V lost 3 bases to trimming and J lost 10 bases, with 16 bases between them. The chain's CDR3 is CAWRGSGDRSPLHF. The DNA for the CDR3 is TGTGCCTGGAGGGGCTCAGGGGATAGGTCACCCCTCCACTTT.

CDR3 nucleotides: TGCGCCAGCAGCCAGGGACAGAACACTGAAGCTTTCTTT. It encodes CASSQGQNTEAFF. The genes are TRBV4-1 and TRBJ1-1, with D possibly matching TRBD1 (6 bases). The length of the CDR3 is 13 residues. Germline CDR1 is MGHRA and CDR2 is YSYEKL. V lost 3 bases to trimming and J lost 1 base, with 6 bases between them.

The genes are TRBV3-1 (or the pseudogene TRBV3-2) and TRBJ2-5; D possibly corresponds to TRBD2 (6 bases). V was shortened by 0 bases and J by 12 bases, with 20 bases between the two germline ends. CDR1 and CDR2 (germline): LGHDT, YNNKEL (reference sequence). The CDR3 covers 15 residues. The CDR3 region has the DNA TGTGCCAGCAGCCAAGATCGTCCTTTGGGCGGAGGGAAGTACTTC. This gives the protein CASSQDRPLGGGKYF.

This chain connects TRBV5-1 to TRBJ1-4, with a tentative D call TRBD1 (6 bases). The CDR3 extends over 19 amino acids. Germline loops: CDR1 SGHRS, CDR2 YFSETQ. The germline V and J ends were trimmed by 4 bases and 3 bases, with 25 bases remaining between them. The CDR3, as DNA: TGCGCCAGCAGCCCTTGGGGGGGCGCATCCCCAAGTGCTAATGAAAAACTGTTTTTT. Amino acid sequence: CASSPWGGASPSANEKLFF.

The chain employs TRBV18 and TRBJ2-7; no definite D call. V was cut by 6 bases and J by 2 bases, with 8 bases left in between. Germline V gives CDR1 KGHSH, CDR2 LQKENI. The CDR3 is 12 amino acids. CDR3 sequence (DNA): TGTGCCAGCTCTCGCGAAGCCTACGAGCAGTACTTC. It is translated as CASSREAYEQYF.

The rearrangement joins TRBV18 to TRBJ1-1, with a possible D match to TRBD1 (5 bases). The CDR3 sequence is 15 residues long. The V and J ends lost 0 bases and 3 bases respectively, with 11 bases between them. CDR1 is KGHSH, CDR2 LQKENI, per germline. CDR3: CASSPPTGVYTEAFF. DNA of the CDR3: TGTGCCAGCTCACCACCCACAGGCGTGTACACTGAAGCTTTCTTT.

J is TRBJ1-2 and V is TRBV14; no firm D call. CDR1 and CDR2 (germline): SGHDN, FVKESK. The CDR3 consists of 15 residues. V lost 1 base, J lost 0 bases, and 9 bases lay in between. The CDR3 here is CASSQGQTTNYGYTF. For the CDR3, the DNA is TGTGCCAGCAGCCAAGGGCAGACAACTAACTATGGCTACACCTTC. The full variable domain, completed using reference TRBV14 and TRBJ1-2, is EAGVTQFPSHSVIEKGQTVTLRCDPISGHDNLYWYRRVMGKEIKFLLHFVKESKQDESGMPNNRFLAERTGGTYSTLKVQPAELEDSGVYFCASSQGQTTNYGYTFGSGTRLTVV.

The CDR3: CASSQTQSSYNYGYTF. The CDR3 region has the DNA TGCGCCAGCAGCCAGACACAGTCGAGTTATAACTATGGCTACACCTTC. The rearrangement joins TRBV4-3 to TRBJ1-2; no clear D gene. Per the germline V gene, CDR1 is LGHNA and CDR2 is YSLEER. There are 16 residues in the CDR3. Between the trimmed V and J ends, which lost 3 bases and 1 base, there was a span of 15 bases.

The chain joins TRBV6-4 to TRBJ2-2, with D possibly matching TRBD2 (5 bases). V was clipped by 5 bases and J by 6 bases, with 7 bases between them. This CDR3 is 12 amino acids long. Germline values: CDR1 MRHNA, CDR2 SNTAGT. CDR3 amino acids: CASSPRAGELFF. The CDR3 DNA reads TGTGCCAGCAGTCCGAGGGCCGGGGAGCTGTTTTTT.

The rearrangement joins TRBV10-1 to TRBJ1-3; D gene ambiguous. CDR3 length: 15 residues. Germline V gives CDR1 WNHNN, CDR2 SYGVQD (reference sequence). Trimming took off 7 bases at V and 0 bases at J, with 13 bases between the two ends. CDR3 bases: TGCGCCAGCAAGAATGGCACAAACTCTGGAAACACCATATATTTT. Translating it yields CASKNGTNSGNTIYF.

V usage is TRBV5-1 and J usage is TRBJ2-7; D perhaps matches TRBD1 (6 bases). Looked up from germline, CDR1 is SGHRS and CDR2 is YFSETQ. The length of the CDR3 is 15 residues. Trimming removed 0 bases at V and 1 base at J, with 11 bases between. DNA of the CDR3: TGCGCCAGCAGCTTGGGACAGGTGAAATCCTACGAGCAGTACTTC. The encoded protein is CASSLGQVKSYEQYF.

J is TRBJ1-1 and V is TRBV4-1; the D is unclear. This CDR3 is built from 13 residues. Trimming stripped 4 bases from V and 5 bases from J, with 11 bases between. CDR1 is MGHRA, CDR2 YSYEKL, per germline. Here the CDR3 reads CASSLGVQTEAFF. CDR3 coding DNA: TGCGCCAGCAGCCTGGGAGTTCAGACTGAAGCTTTCTTT.